This T cell receptor beta chain was documented in a study of regulatory T cells in long-lasting Graves disease. Time point defined: persistent/refractory GD, antithyroid drugs over 5 years with positive TRAb. RNA extracted from PBMCs served as the sequencing template. The patients included were those that came from an endocrinology department in Xi'an, China. Through Arm-PCR of CDR3 regions and iRepertoire HTBI primers, TCR beta libraries were built. TCRdb reprocessed the multiplex PCR reads with MiXCR, giving one entry per CDR3 protein. This table has 400,000 to 500,000 distinct CDR3 sequences, around 20% appearing once. Trimming shortened V by 0 bases and J by 5 bases, and 10 bases separated the two germline ends. The germline V gene encodes CDR1 SGHDN and CDR2 FVKESK. The CDR3 loop spans 14 amino acids. Points from the study as a whole: Preferential use of TRBV28, TRBJ1-2 and TRBJ2-5 was seen in persistent disease.

Many counts were recorded for this clonotype. The antigen is undetermined. This sequence originates from a female donor with Graves disease. V gene TRBV14 combines with J gene TRBJ2-5; the D gene is possibly TRBD2 (5 bases). Sample: peripheral blood mononuclear cells (PBMCs), taken when the disease was refractory, from a patient treated with antithyroid drugs. CDR3 protein: CASSQDLWEETQYF. CDR3 nucleotides: TGTGCCAGCAGCCAAGACTTGTGGGAGGAGACCCAGTACTTC.